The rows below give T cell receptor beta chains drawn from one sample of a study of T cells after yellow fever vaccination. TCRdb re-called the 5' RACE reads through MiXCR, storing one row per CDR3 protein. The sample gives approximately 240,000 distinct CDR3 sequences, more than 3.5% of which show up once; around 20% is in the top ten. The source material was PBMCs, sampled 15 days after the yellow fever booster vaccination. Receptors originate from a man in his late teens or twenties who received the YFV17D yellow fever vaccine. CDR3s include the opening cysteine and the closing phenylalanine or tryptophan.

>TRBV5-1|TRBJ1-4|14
CASSEGPDNEKLFF
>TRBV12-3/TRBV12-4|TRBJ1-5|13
CASSKTVNQPQHF
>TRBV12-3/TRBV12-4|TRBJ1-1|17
CASSSPGGWVKNTEAFF
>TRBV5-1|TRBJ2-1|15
CASSSGTGSYNEQFF
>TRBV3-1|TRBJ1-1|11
CASSQGDKAFF
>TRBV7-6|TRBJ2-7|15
CASSLAAGGNYEQYF
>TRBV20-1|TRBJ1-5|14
CSARDTRGHQPQHF
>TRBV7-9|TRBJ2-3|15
CASSPPGTTLDTQYF
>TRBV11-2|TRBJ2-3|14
CASSLVRGPDTQYF
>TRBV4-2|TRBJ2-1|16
CASSQDRGGVYNEQFF
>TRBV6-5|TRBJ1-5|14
CASRRDRYSQPQHF
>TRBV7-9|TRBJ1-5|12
CASSANLQPQHF
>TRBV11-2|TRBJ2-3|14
CASSFLRSTDTQYF
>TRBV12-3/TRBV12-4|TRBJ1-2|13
CASSHRGVSGYTF
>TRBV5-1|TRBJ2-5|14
CASSPDRAQETQYF
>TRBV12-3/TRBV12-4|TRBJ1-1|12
CASSSPLTEAFF
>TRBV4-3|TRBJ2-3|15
CASSQNSGGADTQYF
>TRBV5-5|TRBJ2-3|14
CASSSDLYQTTQYF
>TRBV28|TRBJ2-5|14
CASKLSTAQETQYF
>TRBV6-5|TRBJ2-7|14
CASSLGTGTYEQYF
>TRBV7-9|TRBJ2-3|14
CASSPGRTSDTQYF
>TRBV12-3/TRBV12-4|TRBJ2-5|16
CASSMTGRPTWETQYF
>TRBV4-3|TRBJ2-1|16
CASSRPRAGLDHEQFF
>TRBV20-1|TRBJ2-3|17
CSALSGGARASTDTQYF
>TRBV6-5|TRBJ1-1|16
CASSYAQTGEDTEAFF
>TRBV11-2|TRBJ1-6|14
CASRAGRTNSPLHF
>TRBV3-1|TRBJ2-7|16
CASSQGPGFLRYEQYF
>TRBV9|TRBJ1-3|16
CASSETGQGSGNTIYF
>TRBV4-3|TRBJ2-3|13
CASSQENTDTQYF
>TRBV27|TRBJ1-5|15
CASSLGRYYNQPQHF
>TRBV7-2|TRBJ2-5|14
CASSPPGNQETQYF
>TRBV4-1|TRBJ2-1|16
CASSPHRAVMGNEQFF
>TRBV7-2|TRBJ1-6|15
CASSLFMGAGSPLHF
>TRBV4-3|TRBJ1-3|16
CASSRRTLSSGNTIYF
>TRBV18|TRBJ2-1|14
CASSPGQDYNEQFF
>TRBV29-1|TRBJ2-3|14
CSVAGQEFPDTQYF
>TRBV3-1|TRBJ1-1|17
CASSQGGTGVRNTEAFF
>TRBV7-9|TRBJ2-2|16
CASSLTRLANTGELFF
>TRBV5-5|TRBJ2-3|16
CASTVYGTSGGDTQYF
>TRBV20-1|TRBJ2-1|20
CSARAGGLVSTLGAHNEQFF
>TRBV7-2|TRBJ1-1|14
CASSQGWVNTEAFF
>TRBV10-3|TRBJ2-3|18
CAISEPREGARDGDTQYF
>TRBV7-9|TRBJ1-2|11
CASTRGHGYTF
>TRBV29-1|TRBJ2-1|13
CSVEILGGGEQFF
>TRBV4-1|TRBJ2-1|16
CASSQVDSGGLLGQFF
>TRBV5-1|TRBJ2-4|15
CASSGNGKGQNIQYF
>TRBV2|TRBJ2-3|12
CASRLETDTQYF
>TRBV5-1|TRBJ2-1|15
CASTMTGGTISEQFF
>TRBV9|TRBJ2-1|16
CASSVGASGGYNEQFF
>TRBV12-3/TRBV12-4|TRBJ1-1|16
CASSLASPGRGTEAFF
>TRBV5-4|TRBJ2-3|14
CASSPVFPPDTQYF
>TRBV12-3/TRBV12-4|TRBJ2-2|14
CASILTGNTGELFF
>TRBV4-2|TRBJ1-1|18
CASSQGPGEEGMNTEAFF
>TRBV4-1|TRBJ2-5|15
CASSRVWGVRGTQYF
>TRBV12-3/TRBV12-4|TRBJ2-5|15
CASVSTWESFRTQYF
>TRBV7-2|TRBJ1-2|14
CASSLTGGKSGYTF
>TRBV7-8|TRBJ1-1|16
CASSPGRGFGNTEAFF
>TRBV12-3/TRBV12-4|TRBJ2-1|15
CASSSIDGPGREQFF
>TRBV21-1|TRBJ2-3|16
CASTTTVSGVTDTQYF